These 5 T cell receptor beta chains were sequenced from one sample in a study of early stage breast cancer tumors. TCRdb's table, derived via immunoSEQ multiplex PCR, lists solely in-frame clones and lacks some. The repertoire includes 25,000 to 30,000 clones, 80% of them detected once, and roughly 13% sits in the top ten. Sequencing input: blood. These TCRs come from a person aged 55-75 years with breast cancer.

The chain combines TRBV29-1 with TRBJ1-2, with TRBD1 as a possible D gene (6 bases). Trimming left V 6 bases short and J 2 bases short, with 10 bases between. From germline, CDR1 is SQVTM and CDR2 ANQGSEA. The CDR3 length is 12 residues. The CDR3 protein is CSVGGQNYGYTF. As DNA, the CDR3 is TGCAGCGTCGGGGGGCAGAACTATGGCTACACCTTC.

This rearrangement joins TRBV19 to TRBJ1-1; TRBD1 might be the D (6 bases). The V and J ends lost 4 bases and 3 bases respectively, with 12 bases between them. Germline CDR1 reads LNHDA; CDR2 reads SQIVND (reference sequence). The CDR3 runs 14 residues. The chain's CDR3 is CASSKADRHTEAFF. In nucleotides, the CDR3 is TGTGCCAGTAGTAAAGCGGACAGACACACTGAAGCTTTCTTT.

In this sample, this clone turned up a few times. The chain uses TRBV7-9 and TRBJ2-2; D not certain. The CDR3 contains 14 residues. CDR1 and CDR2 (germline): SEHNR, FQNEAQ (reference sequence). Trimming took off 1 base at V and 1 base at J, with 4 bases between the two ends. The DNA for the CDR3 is TGTGCCAGCAGCTTAGGGCAGAACACCGGGGAGCTGTTTTTT. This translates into CASSLGQNTGELFF.

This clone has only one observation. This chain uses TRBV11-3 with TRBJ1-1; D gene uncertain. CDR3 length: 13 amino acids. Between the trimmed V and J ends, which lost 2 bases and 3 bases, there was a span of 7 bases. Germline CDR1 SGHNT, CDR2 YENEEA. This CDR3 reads CASSLMSDTEAFF. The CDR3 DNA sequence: TGTGCCAGCAGCTTAATGTCAGACACTGAAGCTTTCTTT. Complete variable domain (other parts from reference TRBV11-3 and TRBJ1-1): EAGVVQSPRYKIIEKKQPVAFWCNPISGHNTLYWYLQNLGQGPELLIRYENEEAVDDSQLPKDRFSAERLKGVDSTLKIQPAELGDSAVYLCASSLMSDTEAFFGQGTRLTVV.

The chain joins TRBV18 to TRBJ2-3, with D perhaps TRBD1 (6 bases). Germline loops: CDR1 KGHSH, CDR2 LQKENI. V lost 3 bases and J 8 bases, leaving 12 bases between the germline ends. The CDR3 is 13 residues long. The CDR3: CASSPTGSATQYF. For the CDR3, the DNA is TGTGCCAGCTCACCCACAGGGTCAGCTACGCAGTATTTT. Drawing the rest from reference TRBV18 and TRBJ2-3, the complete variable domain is NAGVMQNPRHLVRRRGQEARLRCSPMKGHSHVYWYRQLPEEGLKFMVYLQKENIIDESGMPKERFSAEFPKEGPSILRIQQVVRGDSAAYFCASSPTGSATQYFGPGTRLTVL.